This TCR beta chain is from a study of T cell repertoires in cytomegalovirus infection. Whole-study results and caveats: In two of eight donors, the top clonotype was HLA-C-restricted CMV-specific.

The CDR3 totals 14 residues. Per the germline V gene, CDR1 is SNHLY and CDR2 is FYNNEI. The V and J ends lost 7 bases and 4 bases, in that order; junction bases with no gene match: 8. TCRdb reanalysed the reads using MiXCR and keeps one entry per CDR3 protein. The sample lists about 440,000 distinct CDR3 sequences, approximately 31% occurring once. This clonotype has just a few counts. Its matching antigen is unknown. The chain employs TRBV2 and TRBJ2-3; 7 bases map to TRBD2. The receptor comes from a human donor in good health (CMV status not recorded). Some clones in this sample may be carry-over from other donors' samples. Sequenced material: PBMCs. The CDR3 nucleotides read TGTGCCAGCATCCCCCATGGGGGGGCAGATACGCAGTATTTT. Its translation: CASIPHGGADTQYF.